These 30 T cell receptor beta chains were all obtained from the same sample, sequenced in a study of T cells expressing NK-cell markers. From its re-call of the 5' RACE reads, TCRdb lists each CDR3 protein once, without DNA. This listing includes roughly 420,000 distinct CDR3 sequences. Sequenced input: blood T cells: a sorted CD56 or NKG2C T cell subset, CD4+ or CD8+ T cells, or bulk PBMC T cells (not recorded which). These receptors all stem from a woman aged 18 to 75 in good health.

The rearrangement links TRBV7-9 to TRBJ2-5; the TCRdb call, TRBD1, lacks DNA for checking. Germline values: CDR1 SEHNR, CDR2 FQNEAQ (reference sequence). This CDR3 has 14 residues. CDR3 residues: CASSYHRAKETQYF.

The rearrangement links TRBV27 to TRBJ1-2; TCRdb's D gene call, TRBD1, goes unchecked for lack of DNA. This CDR3 is built from 14 residues. CDR1 is MNHEY, CDR2 SMNVEV, per germline (reference sequence). Here the CDR3 reads CATGTGWIADGYTF.

This sequence joins TRBV12-3 or TRBV12-4 and TRBJ2-1; TCRdb indicates TRBD1, and absent DNA this call remains unverified. This CDR3 spans 15 amino acids. CDR3 sequence reads: CASSSVGIGGNEQFF.

V gene TRBV12-3 or TRBV12-4 combines with J gene TRBJ1-1. The CDR3 is 13 residues long. The CDR3 sequence: CASRSGFNTEAFF.

The CDR3 here is CASGGSGALGEDEQFF. V and J are TRBV19 and TRBJ2-1; TCRdb's D call, TRBD1, is unchecked because there is no DNA. There are 16 residues in the CDR3. The germline CDR1 and CDR2 sequences are LNHDA and SQIVND (reference sequence). The full variable domain, with the rest looked up from reference TRBV19 and TRBJ2-1, is DGGITQSPKYLFRKEGQNVTLSCEQNLNHDAMYWYRQDPGQGLRLIYYSQIVNDFQKGDIAEGYSVSREKKESFPLTVTSAQKNPTAFYLCASGGSGALGEDEQFFGPGTRLTVL.

V usage is TRBV4-3 and J usage is TRBJ2-3; the D gene TCRdb calls, TRBD1, cannot be checked with no DNA. The V gene's germline CDR1 is LGHNA and CDR2 YSLEER. The CDR3 sequence is 16 residues long. The CDR3 here is CASSQDFGGPRDTQYF.

The genes are TRBV20-1 and TRBJ2-1; the D call from TCRdb, TRBD2, cannot be confirmed without DNA. This CDR3 is 13 amino acids long. CDR1 is DFQATT and CDR2 is SNEGSKA in the germline V gene (reference sequence). Here the CDR3 reads CSAIEGGGNEQFF.

The chain couples TRBV5-1 to TRBJ2-1; the TRBD2 assignment by TCRdb is unverifiable without DNA. The CDR3 covers 17 residues. Germline-derived CDR1 and CDR2 are SGHRS and YFSETQ. CDR3 sequence: CASNSYTSGRAYNEQFF.

The CDR3 loop is CAIRGTSGGTYNEQFF. The gene calls are TRBV10-3 and TRBJ2-1; the TCRdb D gene call, TRBD2, has no DNA to confirm it. The CDR3 spans 16 residues. Germline lookup yields CDR1 ENHRY and CDR2 SYGVKD.

The chain links TRBV14 to TRBJ1-2; as DNA is missing, the TRBD1 call by TCRdb cannot be tested. CDR1 and CDR2 from the germline V gene are SGHDN and FVKESK. CDR3 length equals 14 residues. The CDR3 spells CASSQVGQVYGYTF.

CDR3 in amino acids: CSALTGRSGNTIYF. The chain has TRBV20-1 and TRBJ1-3; TCRdb returns TRBD1, unconfirmable since there is no DNA. Germline-derived CDR1 and CDR2 are DFQATT and SNEGSKA (reference sequence). The CDR3 has 14 amino acids.

The rearrangement joins TRBV20-1 to TRBJ2-1; the D call from TCRdb, TRBD1, cannot be confirmed without DNA. The CDR3 runs to 14 residues. The germline gives CDR1 DFQATT, CDR2 SNEGSKA (reference sequence). CDR3 sequence reads: CSASGGARDDEQFF.

The J gene is TRBJ2-7, the V gene TRBV20-1; there is no DNA to check the TCRdb D call of TRBD2. CDR1 and CDR2 from the germline V gene are DFQATT and SNEGSKA (reference sequence). The length of the CDR3 is 15 residues. The CDR3 region is CSASLRERGRYEQYF.

This chain links TRBV20-1 with TRBJ2-5; TCRdb's D call, TRBD1, is unchecked because there is no DNA. The CDR3 spans 15 residues. Per the germline V gene, CDR1 is DFQATT and CDR2 is SNEGSKA (reference sequence). CDR3 in amino acids: CSAPPGTGLEETQYF.

The chain joins TRBV7-2 to TRBJ1-1; TCRdb designates TRBD1, a call that cannot be tested without DNA. There are 15 residues in the CDR3. Germline V lookup: CDR1 SGHTA, CDR2 FQGNSA. The CDR3 loop reads CASSWGTGTVSEAFF.

This chain uses TRBV11-2 with TRBJ2-5; there is no DNA to check the TCRdb D call of TRBD1. This CDR3 contains 14 residues. CDR1 and CDR2 (germline): SGHAT, FQNNGV. CDR3 sequence reads: CASSRDPPGETQYF.

The chain uses TRBV20-1 and TRBJ1-4; lacking DNA, the TRBD1 call made by TCRdb goes unchecked. Germline V gene lookup returns CDR1 DFQATT and CDR2 SNEGSKA (reference sequence). CDR3 size: 16 residues. CDR3 region: CSATSGQGTINEKLFF.

V is TRBV7-2 and J is TRBJ2-7; no DNA is available, so the TRBD1 call from TCRdb remains unchecked. The CDR3 runs to 17 residues. The germline V gene encodes CDR1 SGHTA and CDR2 FQGNSA. CDR3 sequence reads: CASSAPGQGSLSYEQYF.

J is TRBJ2-7 and V is TRBV24-1; TCRdb's D call, TRBD1, is unchecked because there is no DNA. CDR1 KGHDR and CDR2 SFDVKD come from the germline V gene. This CDR3 is built from 12 residues. The CDR3 here is CATSGTTYEQYF.

The chain recombines TRBV28 with TRBJ2-5; TCRdb returns TRBD2, unconfirmable since there is no DNA. This CDR3 is 16 amino acids long. Germline-derived CDR1 and CDR2 are MDHEN and SYDVKM. CDR3 in amino acids: CASTTTSGRTQETQYF.

The chain employs TRBV6-5 and TRBJ2-7. In germline, CDR1 is MNHEY, CDR2 SVGAGI. The CDR3 length is 15 residues. The CDR3 loop is CASSYSGGSSYEQYF.

V usage is TRBV29-1 and J usage is TRBJ2-1. CDR3 length: 14 residues. Germline assignment: CDR1 SQVTM and CDR2 ANQGSEA. The CDR3 here is CSVVGQGSYNEQFF.

CDR3 sequence reads: CASSYGGQDNSPLHF. The rearrangement links TRBV6-5 to TRBJ1-6; TCRdb designates TRBD1, a call that cannot be tested without DNA. Germline V lookup: CDR1 MNHEY, CDR2 SVGAGI. This CDR3 region has 15 residues.

The rearrangement links TRBV12-3 or TRBV12-4 to TRBJ2-3; TCRdb returns TRBD2, unconfirmable since there is no DNA. CDR3 length: 18 residues. This chain's CDR3 is CASSAIVLARTSTDTQYF.

The CDR3 spells CASSFMVGSGNTEAFF. The chain joins TRBV28 to TRBJ1-1. This CDR3 spans 16 amino acids. The germline V gene encodes CDR1 MDHEN and CDR2 SYDVKM.

V usage is TRBV20-1 and J usage is TRBJ2-2; the D call of TRBD1 rests on TCRdb alone, since no DNA is present to check it. Germline assignment: CDR1 DFQATT and CDR2 SNEGSKA (reference sequence). This CDR3 comprises 15 residues. The CDR3: CSARDRGGNTGELFF.

The chain uses TRBV20-1 and TRBJ1-2. CDR3 length equals 11 residues. CDR1 and CDR2 from the germline V gene are DFQATT and SNEGSKA (reference sequence). The CDR3 protein is CSAREMSGYTF.

CDR3 sequence reads: CASSLAITEAFF. The chain uses TRBV7-2 and TRBJ1-1. The CDR3 sequence is 12 residues long. In germline, CDR1 is SGHTA, CDR2 FQGNSA.

The chain employs TRBV11-1 and TRBJ2-1; TCRdb picks TRBD1, but there is no DNA to check that call. The CDR3 has 16 amino acids. The germline V gene encodes CDR1 SGHAT and CDR2 FQDESV (reference sequence). CDR3 sequence: CASSLVGGASYNEQFF.

The chain is built from TRBV7-2 and TRBJ2-1; TCRdb outputs TRBD2, but without DNA this stays unchecked. The CDR3 has 17 residues. The germline CDR1 and CDR2 sequences are SGHTA and FQGNSA. CDR3 sequence reads: CASSLVGTSGAYNEQFF. Supplemented by reference TRBV7-2 and TRBJ2-1, the full variable domain reads GAGVSQSPSNKVTEKGKDVELRCDPISGHTALYWYRQSLGQGLEFLIYFQGNSAPDKSGLPSDRFSAERTGGSVSTLTIQRTQQEDSAVYLCASSLVGTSGAYNEQFFGPGTRLTVL.